This note documents a single T cell receptor (beta chain) sequence. Its antigen is unknown. The record originates from a study of cytomegalovirus exposure and HLA in healthy donors. Study at large: An earlier analysis found around 120 million unique TCR beta sequences from about 179 million T cells. Regarding the study as a whole: Confirmation in vitro established that a few CMV-associated chains were specific for CMV antigens. V- and J-gene trimming in TCR beta was tied to a missense DCLRE1C variant by an analysis performed later.

Germline-derived CDR1 and CDR2 are MDHEN and SYDVKM. The CDR3 spans 13 residues. V was trimmed by 5 bases and J by 14 bases, leaving 20 bases between them. This PCR relied on a set of 60 Vbeta primers and 13 Jbeta primers. The repertoire was sequenced with immunoSEQ multiplex PCR; TCRdb's copy has only in-frame clones and lacks some. The sample holds 190,000 or so clones, more than 75% seen once. The gene calls are TRBV28 and TRBJ2-3; possible D gene TRBD2, 6 bases. The clonotype originates from a woman in her forties or fifties in good health and CMV-seropositive. The sequenced sample was PBMCs. Here the CDR3 reads CASSPLGTPLGYF. DNA of the CDR3: TGTGCCAGCAGTCCTCTCGGGACTCCCCTGGGGTATTTT.